The 16 T cell receptor beta chains below all came from one sample that was sequenced in a study of blood T cells in healthy people across ages. Sample-barcoded 5' priming and a J-beta primer mix drove a second PCR of roughly 6 to 12 cycles. TCRdb itself ran the 5' RACE reads through MiXCR, one entry per CDR3 protein. The sample includes 1,500,000 or so distinct CDR3 sequences, around 55% of them seen just once. Specimen: blood. The source is a man aged 18 to 30 in good health.

J is TRBJ1-2 and V is TRBV20-1; D is unresolved. The CDR3 totals 13 residues. Trimming shortened V by 4 bases and J by 0 bases, and 9 bases separated the two germline ends. Germline values: CDR1 DFQATT, CDR2 SNEGSKA (reference sequence). The CDR3 reads CSATVEANYGYTF. CDR3 coding DNA: TGCAGTGCTACGGTGGAGGCTAACTATGGCTACACCTTC.

The V and J genes are TRBV7-9 and TRBJ2-3, with D possibly matching TRBD1 (5 bases). Germline V lookup: CDR1 SEHNR, CDR2 FQNEAQ (reference sequence). The CDR3 runs to 18 residues. V shed 5 bases and J shed 1 base, with 22 bases lying between them. CDR3 nucleotides: TGTGCCAGCAGCCCATCAGTAGGGGCCCTCCACCGCACAGATACGCAGTATTTT. This sequence encodes CASSPSVGALHRTDTQYF.

V and J are TRBV4-3 and TRBJ2-3; unclear D gene. Germline CDR1 and CDR2: LGHNA and YSLEER. Trimming took off 6 bases at V and 6 bases at J, with 19 bases between the two ends. The CDR3 totals 15 residues. CDR3 nucleotides: TGCGCCAGCAGTCAAACGTACGGCTGGGCCGATACGCAGTATTTT. It encodes CASSQTYGWADTQYF.

This chain connects TRBV6-5 to TRBJ2-7, with 7 bases identical to TRBD1. Germline V gene lookup returns CDR1 MNHEY and CDR2 SVGAGI. J was trimmed by 3 bases and V by 2 bases; bases with no gene match: 4. The CDR3 runs 14 residues. CDR3 protein: CASSYRTGDYEQYF. The CDR3 DNA is TGTGCCAGCAGTTACCGGACAGGAGACTACGAGCAGTACTTC.

V is TRBV15 and J is TRBJ2-7; 8 bases are a match to TRBD2. J lost 5 bases, V lost 0 bases, and 9 bases had no gene match. The CDR3 is made up of 16 amino acids. Germline values: CDR1 LNHNV, CDR2 YYDKDF (reference sequence). The CDR3 loop reads CATSREVAGGLHEQYF. CDR3 in DNA: TGTGCCACCAGCAGAGAGGTGGCGGGAGGCCTCCACGAGCAGTACTTC.

The V and J genes are TRBV30 and TRBJ1-2; D is unresolved. Looked up from germline, CDR1 is GTSNPN and CDR2 is SVGIG (reference sequence). With 3 bases removed from V and 1 base from J, the gap between germline ends came to 21 bases. This CDR3 has 17 residues. DNA of the CDR3: TGTGCCTGGAGCCGGTACACTGCAGGAGGAGGTAACTATGGCTACACCTTC. It specifies CAWSRYTAGGGNYGYTF. The full variable domain, rest sourced from reference TRBV30 and TRBJ1-2, is SQTIHQWPATLVQPVGSPLSLECTVEGTSNPNLYWYRQAAGRGLQLLFYSVGIGQISSEVPQNLSASRPQDRQFILSSKKLLLSDSGFYLCAWSRYTAGGGNYGYTFGSGTRLTVV.

This chain links TRBV12-3 or TRBV12-4 with TRBJ1-2; D may be TRBD1 (5 bases). V was shortened by 7 bases and J by 3 bases, with 24 bases between the two germline ends. CDR3 size: 17 residues. CDR3 coding DNA: TGTGCCAGCACCATAACCCCGGTGGGCAGGGCCCACTATGGCTACACCTTC. Translation gives CASTITPVGRAHYGYTF.

This sequence joins TRBV4-2 and TRBJ1-5, with TRBD1 matching over 12 bases. Per the germline V gene, CDR1 is LGHNA and CDR2 is YNFKEQ. V lost 3 bases, J lost 4 bases, and 10 bases stayed unmatched. The CDR3 contains 18 residues. CDR3 amino acids: CASSHGTGGTGGNQPQHF. CDR3 bases: TGTGCCAGCAGCCATGGGACAGGGGGCACTGGTGGTAATCAGCCCCAGCATTTT.

This clonotype was observed a few times. The chain has TRBV4-1 and TRBJ1-6, with 10 bases lining up with TRBD1. V gave up 2 bases and J gave up 4 bases; unmatched junction bases: 8. The CDR3 is 18 amino acids. Germline loops: CDR1 MGHRA, CDR2 YSYEKL. The CDR3 here is CASSQRSGQGIYNSPLHF. As DNA, the CDR3 is TGCGCCAGCAGCCAACGTTCGGGACAGGGGATTTATAATTCACCCCTCCACTTT.

This clonotype came up once. The chain uses TRBV27 and TRBJ2-6; possibly TRBD1 or TRBD2 for D (7 bases each). V was shortened by 6 bases and J by 4 bases, with 22 bases between the two germline ends. CDR3 length equals 18 residues. Looked up from germline, CDR1 is MNHEY and CDR2 is SMNVEV (reference sequence). The CDR3 nucleotides are TGTGCCAGCAGCTCCAGGGGAGGGGGCGCAAAAGGGGCCAACGTCCTGACTTTC. Translating gives CASSSRGGGAKGANVLTF.

V and J are TRBV2 and TRBJ2-2, with 9 bases aligning to TRBD1. CDR1 is SNHLY, CDR2 FYNNEI, per germline. This CDR3 contains 16 residues. Germline trimming cut 4 bases from V and 3 bases from J; bases unmatched to any gene: 6. The CDR3 spells CASSVLGQGYTGELFF. The CDR3 DNA is TGTGCCAGCAGTGTTTTAGGACAGGGGTACACCGGGGAGCTGTTTTTT. Full variable domain (remainder filled in from reference TRBV2 and TRBJ2-2): EPEVTQTPSHQVTQMGQEVILRCVPISNHLYFYWYRQILGQKVEFLVSFYNNEISEKSEIFDDQFSVERPDGSNFTLKIRSTKLEDSAMYFCASSVLGQGYTGELFFGEGSRLTVL.

This clonotype was detected only a few times. The rearrangement joins TRBV7-9 to TRBJ2-5; 7 positions match TRBD1. There are 17 residues in the CDR3. The J segment lost 2 bases and the V segment lost 5 bases, leaving 14 bases of the junction unmatched. The germline CDR1 and CDR2 sequences are SEHNR and FQNEAQ (reference sequence). The CDR3 DNA reads as TGTGCCAGCAGCGAATGGGGACAGTCAGTTTCTCAAGAGACCCAGTACTTC. Its translation is CASSEWGQSVSQETQYF.

The chain employs TRBV6-5 and TRBJ2-3; 11 positions match TRBD1. CDR3 length: 19 residues. J was trimmed by 5 bases and V by 0 bases; bases with no gene match: 13. Germline values: CDR1 MNHEY, CDR2 SVGAGI. Here the CDR3 reads CASSYSAPPGQGVRDTQYF. The CDR3 coding sequence is TGTGCCAGCAGTTACTCGGCGCCCCCGGGACAGGGGGTAAGAGATACGCAGTATTTT.

J is TRBJ1-2 and V is TRBV4-2; unclear D gene. The CDR3 totals 15 residues. The germline V and J ends were trimmed by 2 bases and 0 bases, with 10 bases remaining between them. Looked up from germline, CDR1 is LGHNA and CDR2 is YNFKEQ. The CDR3 reads CASSQSTLANYGYTF. The CDR3 coding sequence is TGTGCCAGCAGCCAAAGCACGCTAGCTAACTATGGCTACACCTTC.

The CDR3 DNA reads TGTGCCGCGAGGGGTGCAGGGGAAGCCTATGGCTACACCTTC. This gives the protein CAARGAGEAYGYTF. The J gene is TRBJ1-2, the V gene TRBV28; D might be TRBD1 (6 bases). There are 14 residues in the CDR3. Germline V CDR1 and CDR2: MDHEN, SYDVKM. The V end lost 11 bases, the J end lost 4 bases, and 20 bases lay between the germline ends.

This chain uses TRBV25-1 with TRBJ1-4; D is unresolved. Germline V gene data show CDR1 as MGHDK and CDR2 as SYGVNS. The CDR3 length is 14 residues. The V end was cut by 8 bases, the J end by 7 bases, with 17 bases between. CDR3 DNA: TGTGCCAGCGCCTATGAGGGATCCTTTGAAAAACTGTTTTTT. As protein: CASAYEGSFEKLFF.